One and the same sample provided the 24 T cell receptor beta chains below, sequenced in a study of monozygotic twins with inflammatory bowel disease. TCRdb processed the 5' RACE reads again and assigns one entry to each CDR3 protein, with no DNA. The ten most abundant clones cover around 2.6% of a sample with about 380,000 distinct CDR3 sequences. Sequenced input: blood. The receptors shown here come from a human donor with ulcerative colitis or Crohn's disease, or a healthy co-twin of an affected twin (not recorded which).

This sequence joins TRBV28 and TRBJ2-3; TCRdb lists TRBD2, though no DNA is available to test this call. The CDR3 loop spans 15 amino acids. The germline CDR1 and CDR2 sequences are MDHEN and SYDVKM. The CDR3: CASSSSGEGTDTQYF. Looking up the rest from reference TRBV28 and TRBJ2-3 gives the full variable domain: DVKVTQSSRYLVKRTGEKVFLECVQDMDHENMFWYRQDPGLGLRLIYFSYDVKMKEKGDIPEGYSVSREKKERFSLILESASTNQTSMYLCASSSSGEGTDTQYFGPGTRLTVL.

The CDR3 spells CSARDRTGAQETQYF. The rearrangement uses TRBV20-1 and TRBJ2-5; TCRdb's D call of TRBD1 is untestable without DNA. The CDR3 spans 15 residues. CDR1 is DFQATT, CDR2 SNEGSKA, per germline (reference sequence).

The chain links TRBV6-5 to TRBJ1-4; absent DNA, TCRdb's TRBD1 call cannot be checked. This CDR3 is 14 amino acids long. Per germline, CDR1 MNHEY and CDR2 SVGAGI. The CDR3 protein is CASSYGQGGEKLFF.

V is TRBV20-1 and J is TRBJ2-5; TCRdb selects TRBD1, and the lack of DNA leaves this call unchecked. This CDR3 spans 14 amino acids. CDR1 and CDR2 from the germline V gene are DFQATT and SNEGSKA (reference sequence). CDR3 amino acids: CSAINHEGRETQYF.

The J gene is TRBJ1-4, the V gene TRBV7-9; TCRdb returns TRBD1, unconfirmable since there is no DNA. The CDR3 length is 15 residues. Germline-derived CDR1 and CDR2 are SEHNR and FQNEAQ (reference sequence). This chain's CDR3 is CASSAPGVGWEKLFF.

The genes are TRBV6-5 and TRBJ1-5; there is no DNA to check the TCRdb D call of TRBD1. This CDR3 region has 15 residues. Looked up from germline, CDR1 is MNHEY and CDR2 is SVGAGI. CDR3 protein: CASSYYRGSNQPQHF.

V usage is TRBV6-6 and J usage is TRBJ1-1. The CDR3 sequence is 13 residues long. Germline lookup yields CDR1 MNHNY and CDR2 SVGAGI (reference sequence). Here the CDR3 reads CASSYPGNTEAFF.

CDR3 sequence reads: CSASTPGRLYGYTF. V and J are TRBV20-1 and TRBJ1-2; TCRdb's D gene call, TRBD1, goes unchecked for lack of DNA. The germline V gene has CDR1 DFQATT and CDR2 SNEGSKA (reference sequence). This CDR3 is built from 14 residues.

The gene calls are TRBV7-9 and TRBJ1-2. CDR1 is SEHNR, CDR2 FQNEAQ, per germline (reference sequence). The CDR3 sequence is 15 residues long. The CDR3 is CASSLAPPFHDGYTF.

Here the CDR3 reads CASLNGDTQYF. This chain joins TRBV6-1 and TRBJ2-3. The germline CDR1 and CDR2 sequences are MNHNS and SASEGT. The CDR3 covers 11 residues.

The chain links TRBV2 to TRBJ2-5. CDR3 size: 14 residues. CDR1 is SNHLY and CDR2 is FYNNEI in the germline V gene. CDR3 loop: CASSEGGVQETQYF. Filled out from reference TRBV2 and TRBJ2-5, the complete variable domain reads EPEVTQTPSHQVTQMGQEVILRCVPISNHLYFYWYRQILGQKVEFLVSFYNNEISEKSEIFDDQFSVERPDGSNFTLKIRSTKLEDSAMYFCASSEGGVQETQYFGPGTRLLVL.

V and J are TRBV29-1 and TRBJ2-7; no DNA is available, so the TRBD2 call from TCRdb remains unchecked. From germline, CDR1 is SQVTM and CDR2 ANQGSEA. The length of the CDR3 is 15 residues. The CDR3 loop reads CSVLPSVVFPYEQYF.

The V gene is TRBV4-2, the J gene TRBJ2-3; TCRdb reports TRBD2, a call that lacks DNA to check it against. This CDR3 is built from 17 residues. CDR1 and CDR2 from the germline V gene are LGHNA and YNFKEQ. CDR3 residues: CASSPIGTGALTDTQYF.

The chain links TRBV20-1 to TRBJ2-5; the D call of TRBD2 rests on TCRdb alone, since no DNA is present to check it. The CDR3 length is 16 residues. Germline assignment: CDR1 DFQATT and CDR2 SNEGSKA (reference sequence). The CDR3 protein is CSARELAGGLHETQYF.

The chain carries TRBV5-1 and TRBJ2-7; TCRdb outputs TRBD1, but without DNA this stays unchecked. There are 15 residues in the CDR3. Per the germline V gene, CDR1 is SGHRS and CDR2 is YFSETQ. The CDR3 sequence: CASSFRQGATYEQYF.

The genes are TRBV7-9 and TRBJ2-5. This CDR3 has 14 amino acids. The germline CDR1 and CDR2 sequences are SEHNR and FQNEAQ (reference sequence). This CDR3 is CASSLVSNGQTQYF.

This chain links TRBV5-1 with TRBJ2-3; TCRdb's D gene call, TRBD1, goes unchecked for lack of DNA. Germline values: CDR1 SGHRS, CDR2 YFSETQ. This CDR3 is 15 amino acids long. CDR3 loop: CASSLEGDSTDTQYF.

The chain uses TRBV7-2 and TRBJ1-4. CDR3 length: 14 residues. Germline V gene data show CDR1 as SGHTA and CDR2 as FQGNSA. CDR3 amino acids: CASRTGLGNEKLFF.

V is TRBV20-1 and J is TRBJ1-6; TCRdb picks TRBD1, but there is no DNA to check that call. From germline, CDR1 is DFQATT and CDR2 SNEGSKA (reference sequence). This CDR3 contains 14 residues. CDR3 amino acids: CSASVQGGNSPLHF.

The CDR3 spells CASSLAAGANSPLHF. V gene TRBV7-9 combines with J gene TRBJ1-6. There are 15 residues in the CDR3. Per germline, CDR1 SEHNR and CDR2 FQNEAQ (reference sequence).

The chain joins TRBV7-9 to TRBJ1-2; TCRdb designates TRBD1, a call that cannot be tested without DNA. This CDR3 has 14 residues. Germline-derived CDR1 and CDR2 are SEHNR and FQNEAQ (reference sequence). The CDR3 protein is CASSNRRGQDGYTF.

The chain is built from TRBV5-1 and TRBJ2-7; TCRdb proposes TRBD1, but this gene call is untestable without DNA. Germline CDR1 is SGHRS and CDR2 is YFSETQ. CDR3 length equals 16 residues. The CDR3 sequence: CASSLDSGTYRYEQYF.

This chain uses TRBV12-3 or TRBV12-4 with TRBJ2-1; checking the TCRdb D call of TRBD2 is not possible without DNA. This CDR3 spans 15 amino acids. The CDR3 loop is CASSLTSGGAYEQFF.

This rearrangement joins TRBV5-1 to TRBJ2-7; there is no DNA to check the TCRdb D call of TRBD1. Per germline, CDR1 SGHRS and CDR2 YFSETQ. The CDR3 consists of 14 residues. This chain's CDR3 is CASSSRTGVHEQYF.